This TCR beta chain comes out of a study of blood T cell repertoires in COVID-19. Study-level background: Acute-phase and convalescent COVID-19 samples originated in the United States, Italy and Spain. In each case, the material was cDNA or gDNA derived from T cells, B-cell-depleted T cells, or PBMCs.

This clone was detected once. In the authors' workflow: For nucleated cells, counts were estimated from reference gene primer amplification. Profiled with immunoSEQ multiplex PCR; TCRdb holds only in-frame clones, not every one. The V and J calls and clone size are taken from that table; D and trimming were inferred from the DNA. The repertoire holds about 150,000 clones, around 83% seen once, with nearly 10% in the top ten. The ends were cut back, 3 bases at V and 10 bases at J, with 22 bases in the middle. The length of the CDR3 is 15 residues. Looked up from germline, CDR1 is SGHKS and CDR2 is YYEKEE (reference sequence).

Material for sequencing was peripheral blood. This sequence joins TRBV5-5 and TRBJ1-1; a possible D gene is TRBD1 (5 bases). The receptor's source is a woman in her 50s with acute or convalescent COVID-19. The CDR3 DNA reads as TGTGCCAGCAGCTACCTACCCTATGGGGGGGAGAGAGCTTTCTTT. This translates into CASSYLPYGGERAFF.